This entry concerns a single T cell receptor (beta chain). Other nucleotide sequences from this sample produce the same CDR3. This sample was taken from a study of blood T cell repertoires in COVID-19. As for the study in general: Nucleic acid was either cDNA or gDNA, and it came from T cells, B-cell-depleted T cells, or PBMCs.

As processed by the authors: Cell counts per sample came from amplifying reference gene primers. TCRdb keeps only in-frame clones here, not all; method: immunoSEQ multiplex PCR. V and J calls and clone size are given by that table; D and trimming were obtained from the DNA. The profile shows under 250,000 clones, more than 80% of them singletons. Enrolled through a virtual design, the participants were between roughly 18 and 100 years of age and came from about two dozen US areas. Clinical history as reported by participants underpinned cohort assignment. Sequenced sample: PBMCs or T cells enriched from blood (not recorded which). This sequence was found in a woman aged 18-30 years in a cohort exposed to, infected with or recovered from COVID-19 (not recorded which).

The CDR3 DNA sequence: TGTGCCAGCAGTTTAGTCCAGCGGGGCTATGGCTACACCTTC. This gives the protein CASSLVQRGYGYTF. This chain joins TRBV28 and TRBJ1-2; no clear D gene. V was cut by 2 bases and J by 4 bases, with 11 bases left in between. The germline CDR1 and CDR2 sequences are MDHEN and SYDVKM. This CDR3 has 14 residues.